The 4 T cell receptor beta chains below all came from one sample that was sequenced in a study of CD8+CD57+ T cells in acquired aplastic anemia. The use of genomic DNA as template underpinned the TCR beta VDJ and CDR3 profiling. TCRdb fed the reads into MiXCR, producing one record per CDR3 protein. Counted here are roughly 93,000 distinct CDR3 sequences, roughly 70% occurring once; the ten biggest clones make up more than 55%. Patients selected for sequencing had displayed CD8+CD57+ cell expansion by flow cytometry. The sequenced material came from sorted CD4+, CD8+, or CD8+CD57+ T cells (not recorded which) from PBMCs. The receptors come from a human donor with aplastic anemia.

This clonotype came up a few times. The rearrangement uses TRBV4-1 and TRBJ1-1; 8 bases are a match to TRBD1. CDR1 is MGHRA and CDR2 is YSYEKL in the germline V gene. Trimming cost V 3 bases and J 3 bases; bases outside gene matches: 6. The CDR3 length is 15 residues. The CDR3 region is CASSHRGREDTEAFF. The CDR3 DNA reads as TGCGCCAGCAGCCACAGGGGGCGGGAGGACACTGAAGCTTTCTTT.

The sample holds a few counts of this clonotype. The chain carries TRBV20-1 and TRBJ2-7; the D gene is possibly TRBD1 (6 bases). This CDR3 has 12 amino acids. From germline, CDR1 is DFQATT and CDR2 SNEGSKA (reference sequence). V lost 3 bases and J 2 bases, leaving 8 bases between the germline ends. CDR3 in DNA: TGCAGTGCTAGTGAGGGGGCCTACGAGCAGTACTTC. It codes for CSASEGAYEQYF.

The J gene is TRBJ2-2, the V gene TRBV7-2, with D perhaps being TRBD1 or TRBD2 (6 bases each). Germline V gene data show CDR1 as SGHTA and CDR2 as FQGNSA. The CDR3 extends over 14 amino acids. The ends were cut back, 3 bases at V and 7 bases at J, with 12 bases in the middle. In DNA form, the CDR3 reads TGTGCCAGCAGCTTTAAGGGGGGAGGCGGGGAGCTGTTTTTT. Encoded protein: CASSFKGGGGELFF.

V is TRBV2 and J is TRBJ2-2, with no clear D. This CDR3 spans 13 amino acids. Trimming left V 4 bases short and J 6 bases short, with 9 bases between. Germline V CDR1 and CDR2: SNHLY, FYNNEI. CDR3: CASSGSRSGELFF. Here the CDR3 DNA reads TGTGCCAGCAGTGGCAGCCGTTCCGGGGAGCTGTTTTTT.